The T cell receptor beta chain described here comes from a study of early T cells in non-severe SARS-CoV-2 infection. Trimming took 6 bases from V and 6 from J; bases not matched to a gene: 9. The germline gives CDR1 MNHNY, CDR2 SVGAGI (reference sequence). The CDR3 is made up of 15 amino acids. TCRdb called the 5' RACE reads again in MiXCR, with one record for every CDR3 protein. This sample carries 50,000 or so distinct CDR3 sequences, 12% of them seen once, and the ten largest clones take 9.1%. This chain links TRBV6-6 with TRBJ1-5; 9 nucleotides align to TRBD1. Sequencing was carried out using whole blood. The receptor's source is an adult who was a healthcare worker with PCR-confirmed SARS-CoV-2 infection or an uninfected control (not recorded which). The DNA for the CDR3 is TGTGCCAGCAGCGCGGCGGGACAGGGCATTCAGCCCCAGCATTTT. Encoded protein: CASSAAGQGIQPQHF.